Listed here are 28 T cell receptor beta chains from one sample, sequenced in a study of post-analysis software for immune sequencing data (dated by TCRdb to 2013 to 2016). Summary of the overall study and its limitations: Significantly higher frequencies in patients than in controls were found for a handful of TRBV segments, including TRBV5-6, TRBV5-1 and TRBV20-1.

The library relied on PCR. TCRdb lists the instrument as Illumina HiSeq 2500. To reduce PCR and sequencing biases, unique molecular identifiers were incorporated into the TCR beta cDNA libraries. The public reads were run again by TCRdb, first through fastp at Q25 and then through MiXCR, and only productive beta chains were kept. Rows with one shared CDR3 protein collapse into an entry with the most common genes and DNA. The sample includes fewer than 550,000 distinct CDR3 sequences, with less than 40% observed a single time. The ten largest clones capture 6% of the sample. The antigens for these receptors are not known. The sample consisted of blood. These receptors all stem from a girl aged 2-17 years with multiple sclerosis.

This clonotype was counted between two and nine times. Here the CDR3 reads CASSYATLGGDTQYF. The CDR3 bases are TGTGCCAGCAGTTACGCGACCTTGGGGGGAGATACGCAGTATTTT. The chain couples TRBV6-5 to TRBJ2-3, with D perhaps TRBD2 (6 bases). Germline V gene data show CDR1 as MNHEY and CDR2 as SVGAGI. The CDR3 extends over 15 amino acids. Trimming pared 2 bases from V and 5 bases from J, leaving 14 bases between.

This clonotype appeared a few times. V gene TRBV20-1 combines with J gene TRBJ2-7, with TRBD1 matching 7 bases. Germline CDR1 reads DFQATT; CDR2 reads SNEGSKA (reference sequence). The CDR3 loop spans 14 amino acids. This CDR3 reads CSLTLGTVNGEQYF. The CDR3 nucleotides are TGCAGCTTAACGCTCGGGACAGTCAATGGGGAGCAGTACTTC.

CDR3 protein: CASSSPLSSYNEQFF. As DNA, the CDR3 is TGTGCCAGCAGCTCCCCGTTGAGCTCCTACAATGAGCAGTTCTTC. This chain uses TRBV7-9 with TRBJ2-1; D is unclear. Germline V gene sequence: CDR1 SEHNR, CDR2 FQNEAQ (reference sequence). Trimming left V 4 bases short and J 0 bases short, with 10 bases between. The CDR3 has 15 amino acids. The variable domain in full, with the rest retrieved from reference TRBV7-9 and TRBJ2-1, is DTGVSQNPRHKITKRGQNVTFRCDPISEHNRLYWYRQTLGQGPEFLTYFQNEAQLEKSRLLSDRFSAERPKGSFSTLEIQRTEQGDSAMYLCASSSPLSSYNEQFFGPGTRLTVL.

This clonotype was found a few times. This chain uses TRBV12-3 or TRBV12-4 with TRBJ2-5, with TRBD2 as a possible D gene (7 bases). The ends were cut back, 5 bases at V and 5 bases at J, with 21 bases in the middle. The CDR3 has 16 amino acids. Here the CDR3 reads CASSAQGRGSGETQYF. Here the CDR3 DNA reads TGTGCCAGCAGTGCCCAGGGGAGGGGTTCGGGGGAGACCCAGTACTTC.

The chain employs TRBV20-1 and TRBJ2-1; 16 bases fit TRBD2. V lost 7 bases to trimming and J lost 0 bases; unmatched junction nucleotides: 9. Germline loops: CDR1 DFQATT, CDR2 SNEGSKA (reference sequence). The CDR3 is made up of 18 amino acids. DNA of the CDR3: TGCAGTGTCGATCCCGGGACTAGCGGGGGGGCCTCCTACAATGAGCAGTTCTTC. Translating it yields CSVDPGTSGGASYNEQFF.

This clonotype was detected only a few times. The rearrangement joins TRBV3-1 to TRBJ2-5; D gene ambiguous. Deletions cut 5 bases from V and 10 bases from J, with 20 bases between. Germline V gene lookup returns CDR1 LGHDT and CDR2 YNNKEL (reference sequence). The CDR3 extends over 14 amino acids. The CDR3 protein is CASSLIVREDVQYF. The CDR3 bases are TGTGCCAGCAGCTTGATCGTTCGAGAAGATGTCCAGTACTTC.

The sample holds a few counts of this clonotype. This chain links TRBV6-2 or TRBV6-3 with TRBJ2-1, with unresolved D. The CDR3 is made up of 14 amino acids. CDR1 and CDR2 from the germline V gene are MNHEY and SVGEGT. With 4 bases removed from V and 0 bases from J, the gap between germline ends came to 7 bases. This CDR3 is CASSFGRSYNEQFF. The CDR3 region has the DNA TGTGCCAGCAGTTTCGGTCGCTCCTACAATGAGCAGTTCTTC.

The CDR3 nucleotides are TGCGCCAGCAGCTTGCTAGCTTCCTACGAGCAGTACTTC. Translated, it gives CASSLLASYEQYF. V is TRBV5-1 and J is TRBJ2-7, with a tentative D call TRBD2 (5 bases). Germline loops: CDR1 SGHRS, CDR2 YFSETQ. This CDR3 is built from 13 residues. Trimming left V 1 base short and J 1 base short, with 6 bases between.

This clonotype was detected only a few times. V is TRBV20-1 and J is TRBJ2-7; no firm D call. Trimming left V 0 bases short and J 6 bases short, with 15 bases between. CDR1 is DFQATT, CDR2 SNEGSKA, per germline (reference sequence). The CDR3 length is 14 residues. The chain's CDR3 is CSARDWQAIGEQYF. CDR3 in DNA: TGCAGTGCTAGAGATTGGCAGGCTATAGGCGAGCAGTACTTC.

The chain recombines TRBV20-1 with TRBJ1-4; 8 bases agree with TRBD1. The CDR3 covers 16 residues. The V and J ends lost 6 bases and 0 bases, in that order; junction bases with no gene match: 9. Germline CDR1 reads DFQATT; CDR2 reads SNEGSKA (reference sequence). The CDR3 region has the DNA TGCAGTGCCCGGGGGACAGGTCTTACAACTAATGAAAAACTGTTTTTT. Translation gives CSARGTGLTTNEKLFF.

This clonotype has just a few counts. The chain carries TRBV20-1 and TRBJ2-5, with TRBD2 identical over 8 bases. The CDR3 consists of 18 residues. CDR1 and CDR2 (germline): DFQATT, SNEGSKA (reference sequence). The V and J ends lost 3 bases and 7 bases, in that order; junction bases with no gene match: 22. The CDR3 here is CSASRRPGTSGGPRTQYF. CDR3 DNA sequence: TGCAGTGCTAGTCGGCGGCCGGGAACCAGCGGGGGACCTCGGACCCAGTACTTC.

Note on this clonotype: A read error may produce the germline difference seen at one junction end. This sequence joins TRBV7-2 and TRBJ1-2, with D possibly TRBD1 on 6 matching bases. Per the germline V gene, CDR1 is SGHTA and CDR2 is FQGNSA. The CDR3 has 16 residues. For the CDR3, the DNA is TGTGCCAGCAGCTTAGCGGGGCGGGGGCGAACCTATGGCTGCACCTTC. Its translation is CASSLAGRGRTYGCTF.

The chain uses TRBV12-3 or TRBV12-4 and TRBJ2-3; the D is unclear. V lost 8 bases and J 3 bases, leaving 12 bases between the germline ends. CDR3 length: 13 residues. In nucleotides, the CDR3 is TGTGCCAGCTCATACGGACGGACAGATACGCAGTATTTT. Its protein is CASSYGRTDTQYF.

Here the CDR3 reads CASSQGGGSNEQYF. The CDR3 DNA reads as TGTGCCAGCAGCCAAGGCGGAGGTTCCAACGAGCAGTACTTC. The genes are TRBV3-1 and TRBJ2-5; maybe TRBD2 (5 bases). The DNA end favors TRBJ2-7, so the J call may be wrong. The CDR3 is 14 amino acids. The germline V gene encodes CDR1 LGHDT and CDR2 YNNKEL (reference sequence).

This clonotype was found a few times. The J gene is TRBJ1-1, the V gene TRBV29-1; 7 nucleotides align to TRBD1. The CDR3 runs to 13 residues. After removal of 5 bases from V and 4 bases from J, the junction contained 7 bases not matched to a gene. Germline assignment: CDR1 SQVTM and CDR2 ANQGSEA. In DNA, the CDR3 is TGCAGCGTTCATCAGGGGGTGGGCACTGAAGCTTTCTTT. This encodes CSVHQGVGTEAFF.

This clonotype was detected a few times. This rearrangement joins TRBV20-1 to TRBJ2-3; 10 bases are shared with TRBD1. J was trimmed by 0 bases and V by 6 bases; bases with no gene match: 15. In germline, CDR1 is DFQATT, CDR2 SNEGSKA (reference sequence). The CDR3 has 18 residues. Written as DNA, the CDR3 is TGCAGTGCCCTAGCCGGGACAGGGGACTATGTTAGCACAGATACGCAGTATTTT. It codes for CSALAGTGDYVSTDTQYF.

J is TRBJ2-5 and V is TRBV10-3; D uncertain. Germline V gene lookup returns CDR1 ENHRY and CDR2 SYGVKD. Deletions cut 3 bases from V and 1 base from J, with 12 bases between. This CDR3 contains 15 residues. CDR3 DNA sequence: TGTGCCATCAGTGAATCGGGTAGGGCCCAAGAGACCCAGTACTTC. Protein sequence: CAISESGRAQETQYF.

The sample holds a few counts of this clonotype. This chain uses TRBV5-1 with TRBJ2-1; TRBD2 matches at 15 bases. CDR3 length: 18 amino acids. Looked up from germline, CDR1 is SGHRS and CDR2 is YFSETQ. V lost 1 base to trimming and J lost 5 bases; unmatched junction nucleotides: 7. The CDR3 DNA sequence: TGCGCCAGCAGCTTGTTAGGACTAGCGGGGGGGACCAACAATGAGCAGTTCTTC. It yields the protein CASSLLGLAGGTNNEQFF.

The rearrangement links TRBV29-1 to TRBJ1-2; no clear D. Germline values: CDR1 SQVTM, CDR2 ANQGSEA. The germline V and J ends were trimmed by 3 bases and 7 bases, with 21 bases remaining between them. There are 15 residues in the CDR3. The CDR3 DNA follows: TGCAGCGTTGATCCTGGACCGGGGAAGATAGTTGGCTACACCTTC. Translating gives CSVDPGPGKIVGYTF.

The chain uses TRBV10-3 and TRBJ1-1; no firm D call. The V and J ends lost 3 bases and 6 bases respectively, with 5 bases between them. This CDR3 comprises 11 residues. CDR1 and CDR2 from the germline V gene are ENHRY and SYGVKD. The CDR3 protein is CAISDESEAFF. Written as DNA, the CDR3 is TGTGCCATCAGTGACGAGTCTGAAGCTTTCTTT.

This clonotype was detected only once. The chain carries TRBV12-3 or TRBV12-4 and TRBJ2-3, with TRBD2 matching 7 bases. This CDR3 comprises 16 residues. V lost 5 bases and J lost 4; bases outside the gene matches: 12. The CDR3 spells CASSHSGRVRADTQYF. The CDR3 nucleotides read TGTGCCAGCAGTCACAGTGGGAGGGTCCGCGCAGATACGCAGTATTTT.

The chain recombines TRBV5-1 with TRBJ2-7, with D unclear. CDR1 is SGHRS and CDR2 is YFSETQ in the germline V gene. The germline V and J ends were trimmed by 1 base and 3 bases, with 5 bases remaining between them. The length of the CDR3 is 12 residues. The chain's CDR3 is CASSLNLYEQYF. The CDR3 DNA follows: TGCGCCAGCAGCTTGAATCTCTACGAGCAGTACTTC.

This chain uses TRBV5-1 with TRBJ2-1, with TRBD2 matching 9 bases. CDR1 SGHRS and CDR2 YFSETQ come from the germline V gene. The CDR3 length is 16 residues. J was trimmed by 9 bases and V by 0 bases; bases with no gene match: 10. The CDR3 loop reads CASSLVISGGSSEQFF. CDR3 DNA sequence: TGCGCCAGCAGCTTGGTGATTAGCGGGGGTTCTAGTGAGCAGTTCTTC.

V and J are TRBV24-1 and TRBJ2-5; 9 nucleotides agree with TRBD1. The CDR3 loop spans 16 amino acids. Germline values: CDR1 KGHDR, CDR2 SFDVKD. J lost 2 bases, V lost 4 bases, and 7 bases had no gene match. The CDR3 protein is CATSEGQGGGQETQYF. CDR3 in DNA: TGTGCCACCAGTGAGGGACAGGGCGGTGGGCAAGAGACCCAGTACTTC.

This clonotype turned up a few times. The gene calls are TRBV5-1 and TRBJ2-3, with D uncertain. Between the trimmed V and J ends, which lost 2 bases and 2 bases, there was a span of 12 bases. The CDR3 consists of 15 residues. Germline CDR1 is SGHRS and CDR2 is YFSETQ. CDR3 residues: CASSLLKRLTDTQYF. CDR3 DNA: TGCGCCAGCAGCTTATTGAAGAGGCTCACAGATACGCAGTATTTT.

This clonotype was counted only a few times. CDR3 DNA sequence: TGTGCCAGCAGTGAAGACGGAGGGAGTCAGGGGGCCACAGATACGCAGTATTTT. The encoded protein is CASSEDGGSQGATDTQYF. The chain couples TRBV2 to TRBJ2-3, with 8 bases lining up with TRBD1. The CDR3 consists of 18 residues. Trimming removed 1 base from V and 2 bases from J; junction bases left unmatched: 11. The germline CDR1 and CDR2 sequences are SNHLY and FYNNEI. The variable domain in full, with the rest retrieved from reference TRBV2 and TRBJ2-3, is EPEVTQTPSHQVTQMGQEVILRCVPISNHLYFYWYRQILGQKVEFLVSFYNNEISEKSEIFDDQFSVERPDGSNFTLKIRSTKLEDSAMYFCASSEDGGSQGATDTQYFGPGTRLTVL.

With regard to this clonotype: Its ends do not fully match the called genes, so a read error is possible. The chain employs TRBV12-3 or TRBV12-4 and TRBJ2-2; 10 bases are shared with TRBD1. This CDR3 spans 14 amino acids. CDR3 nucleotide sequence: TGTGCCGGCAGTAGGACAGGGGGGATCGGGGAGCTGTTTTTT. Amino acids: CAGSRTGGIGELFF.

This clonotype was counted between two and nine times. CDR3 nucleotides: TGCAGCGTACTATTGACAGGGAAACCTGAAGCTTTCTTT. Translating it yields CSVLLTGKPEAFF. The genes are TRBV29-1 and TRBJ1-1; 7 bases are shared with TRBD1. With 6 bases clipped from V and 6 bases from J, the junction kept 10 bases outside the gene matches. The CDR3 is 13 residues long. CDR1 is SQVTM, CDR2 ANQGSEA, per germline.